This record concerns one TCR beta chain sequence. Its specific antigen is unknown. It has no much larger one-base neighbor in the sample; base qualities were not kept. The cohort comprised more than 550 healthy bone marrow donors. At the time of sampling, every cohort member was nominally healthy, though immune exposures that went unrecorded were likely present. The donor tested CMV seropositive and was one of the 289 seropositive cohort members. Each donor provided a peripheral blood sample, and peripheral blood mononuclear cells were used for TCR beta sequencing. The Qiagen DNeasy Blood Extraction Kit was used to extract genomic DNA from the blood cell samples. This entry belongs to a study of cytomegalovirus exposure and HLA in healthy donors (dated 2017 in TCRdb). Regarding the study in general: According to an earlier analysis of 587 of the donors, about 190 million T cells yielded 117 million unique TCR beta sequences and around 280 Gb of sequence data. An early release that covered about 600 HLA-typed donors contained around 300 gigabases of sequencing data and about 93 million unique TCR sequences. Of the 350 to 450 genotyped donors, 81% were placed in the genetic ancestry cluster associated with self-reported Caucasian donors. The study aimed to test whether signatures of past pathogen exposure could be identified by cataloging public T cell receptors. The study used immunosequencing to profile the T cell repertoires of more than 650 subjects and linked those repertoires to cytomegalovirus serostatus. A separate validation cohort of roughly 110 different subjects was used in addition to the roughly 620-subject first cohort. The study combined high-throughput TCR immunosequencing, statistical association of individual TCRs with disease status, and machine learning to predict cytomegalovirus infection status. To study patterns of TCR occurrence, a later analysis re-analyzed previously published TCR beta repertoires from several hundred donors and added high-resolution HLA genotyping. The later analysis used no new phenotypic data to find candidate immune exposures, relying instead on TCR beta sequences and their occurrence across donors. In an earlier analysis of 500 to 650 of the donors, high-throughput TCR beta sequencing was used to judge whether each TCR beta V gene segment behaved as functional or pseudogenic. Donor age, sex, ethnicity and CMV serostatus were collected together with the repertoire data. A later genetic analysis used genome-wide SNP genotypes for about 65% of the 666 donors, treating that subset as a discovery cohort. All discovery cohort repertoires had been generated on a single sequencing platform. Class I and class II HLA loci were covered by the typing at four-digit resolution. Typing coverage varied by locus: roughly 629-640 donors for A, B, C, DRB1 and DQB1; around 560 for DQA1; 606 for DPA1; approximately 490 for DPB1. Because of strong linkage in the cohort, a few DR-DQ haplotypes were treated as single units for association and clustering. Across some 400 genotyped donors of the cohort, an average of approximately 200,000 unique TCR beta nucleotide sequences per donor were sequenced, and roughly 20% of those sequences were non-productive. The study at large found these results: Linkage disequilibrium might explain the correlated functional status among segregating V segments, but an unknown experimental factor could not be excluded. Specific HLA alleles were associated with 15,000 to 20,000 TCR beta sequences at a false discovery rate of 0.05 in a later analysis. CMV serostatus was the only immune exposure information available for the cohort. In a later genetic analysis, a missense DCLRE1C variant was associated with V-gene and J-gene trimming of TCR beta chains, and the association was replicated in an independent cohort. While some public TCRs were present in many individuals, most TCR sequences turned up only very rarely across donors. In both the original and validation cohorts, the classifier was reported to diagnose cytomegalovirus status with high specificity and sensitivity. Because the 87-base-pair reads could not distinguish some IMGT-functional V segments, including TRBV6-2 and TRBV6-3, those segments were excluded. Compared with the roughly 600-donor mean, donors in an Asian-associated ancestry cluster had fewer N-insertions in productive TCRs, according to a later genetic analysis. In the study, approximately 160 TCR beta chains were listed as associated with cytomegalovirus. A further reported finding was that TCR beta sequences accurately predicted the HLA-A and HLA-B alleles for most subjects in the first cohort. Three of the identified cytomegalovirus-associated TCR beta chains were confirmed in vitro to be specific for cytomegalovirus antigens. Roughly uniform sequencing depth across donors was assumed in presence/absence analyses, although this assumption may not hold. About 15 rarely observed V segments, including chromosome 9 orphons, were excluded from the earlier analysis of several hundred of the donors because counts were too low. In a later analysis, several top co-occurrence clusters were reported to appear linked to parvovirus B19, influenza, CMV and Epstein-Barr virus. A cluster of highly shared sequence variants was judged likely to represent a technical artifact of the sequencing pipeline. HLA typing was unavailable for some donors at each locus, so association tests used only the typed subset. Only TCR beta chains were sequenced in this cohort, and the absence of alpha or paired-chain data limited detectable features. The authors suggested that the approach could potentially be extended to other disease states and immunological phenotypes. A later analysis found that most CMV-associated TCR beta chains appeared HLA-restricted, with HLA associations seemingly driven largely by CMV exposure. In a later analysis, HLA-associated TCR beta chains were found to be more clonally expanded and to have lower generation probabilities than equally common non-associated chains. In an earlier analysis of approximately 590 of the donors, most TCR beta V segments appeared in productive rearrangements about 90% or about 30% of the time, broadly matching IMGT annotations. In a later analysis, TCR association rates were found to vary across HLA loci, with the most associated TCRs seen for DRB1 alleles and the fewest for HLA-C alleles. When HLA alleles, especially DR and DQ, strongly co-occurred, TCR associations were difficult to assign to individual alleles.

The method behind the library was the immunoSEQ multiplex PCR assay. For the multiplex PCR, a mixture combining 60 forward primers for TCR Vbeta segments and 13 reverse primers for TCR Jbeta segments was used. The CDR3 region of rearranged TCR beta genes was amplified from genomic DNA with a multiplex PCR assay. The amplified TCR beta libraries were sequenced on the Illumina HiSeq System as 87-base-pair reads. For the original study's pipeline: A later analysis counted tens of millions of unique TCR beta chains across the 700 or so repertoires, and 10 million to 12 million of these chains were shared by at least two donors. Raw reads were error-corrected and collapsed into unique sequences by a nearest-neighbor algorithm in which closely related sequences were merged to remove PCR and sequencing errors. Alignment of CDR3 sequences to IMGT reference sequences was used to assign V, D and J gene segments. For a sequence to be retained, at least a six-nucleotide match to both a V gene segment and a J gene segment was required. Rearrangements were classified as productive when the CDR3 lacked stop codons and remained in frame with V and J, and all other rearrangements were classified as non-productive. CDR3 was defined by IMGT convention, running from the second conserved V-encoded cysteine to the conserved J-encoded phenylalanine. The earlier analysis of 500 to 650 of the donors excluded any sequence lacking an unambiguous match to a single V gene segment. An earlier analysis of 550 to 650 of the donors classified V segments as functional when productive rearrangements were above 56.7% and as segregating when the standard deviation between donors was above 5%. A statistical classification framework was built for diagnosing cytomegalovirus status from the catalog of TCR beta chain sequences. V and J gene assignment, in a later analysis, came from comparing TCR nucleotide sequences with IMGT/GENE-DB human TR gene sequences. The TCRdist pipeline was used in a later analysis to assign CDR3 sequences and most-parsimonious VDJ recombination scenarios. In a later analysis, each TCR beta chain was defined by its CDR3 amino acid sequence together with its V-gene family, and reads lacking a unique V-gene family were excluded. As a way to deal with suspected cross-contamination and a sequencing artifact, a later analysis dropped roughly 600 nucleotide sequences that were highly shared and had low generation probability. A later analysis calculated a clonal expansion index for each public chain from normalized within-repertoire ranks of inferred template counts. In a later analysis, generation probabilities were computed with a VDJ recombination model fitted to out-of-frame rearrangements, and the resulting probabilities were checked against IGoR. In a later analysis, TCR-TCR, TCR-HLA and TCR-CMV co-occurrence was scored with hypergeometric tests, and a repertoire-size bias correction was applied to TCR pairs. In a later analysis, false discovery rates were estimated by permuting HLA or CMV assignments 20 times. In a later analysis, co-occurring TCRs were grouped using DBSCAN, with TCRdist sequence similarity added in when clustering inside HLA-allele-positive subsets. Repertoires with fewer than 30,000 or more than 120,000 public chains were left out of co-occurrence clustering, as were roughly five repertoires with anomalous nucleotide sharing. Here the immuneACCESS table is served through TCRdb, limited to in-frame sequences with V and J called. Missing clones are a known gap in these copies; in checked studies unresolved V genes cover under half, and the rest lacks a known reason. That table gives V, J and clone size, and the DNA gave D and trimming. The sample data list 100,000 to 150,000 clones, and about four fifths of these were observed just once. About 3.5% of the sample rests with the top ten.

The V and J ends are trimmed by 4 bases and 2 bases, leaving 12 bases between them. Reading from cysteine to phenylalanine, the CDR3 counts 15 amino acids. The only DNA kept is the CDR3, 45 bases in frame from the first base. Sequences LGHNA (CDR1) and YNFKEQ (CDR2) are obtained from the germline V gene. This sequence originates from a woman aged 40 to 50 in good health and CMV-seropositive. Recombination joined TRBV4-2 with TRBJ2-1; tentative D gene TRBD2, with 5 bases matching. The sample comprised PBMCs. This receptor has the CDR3 CASSLGASTYNEQFF. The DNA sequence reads TGTGCCAGCAGCCTGGGCGCTAGCACCTACAATGAGCAGTTCTTC.